The rows below give T cell receptor beta chains drawn from one sample of a study of cytomegalovirus exposure and HLA in healthy donors. Assay used: immunoSEQ multiplex PCR; TCRdb lists only in-frame clones, some missing. In the table there are 250,000 to 350,000 clones, 70% to 90% of which are singletons. Sequenced sample: PBMCs. These receptor sequences come from a young woman in good health and CMV-seronegative. CDR3s include the opening cysteine and the closing phenylalanine or tryptophan. The order of the fields is J gene, D gene, V gene, clone size, CDR3 protein, CDR3 DNA. D genes are given only for firm matches. Some rows have no size entry. The others give once, few or many, or a class for an expanded clone.

>TRBJ2-3|-|TRBV4-1|once
CASSQDLLRGSTDTQYF
TGCGCCAGCAGCCAAGATCTCCTCAGGGGAAGCACAGATACGCAGTATTTT
>TRBJ2-7|-|TRBV27|-
CASSAGLIYEQYF
TGTGCCAGCTCGGCAGGGTTAATCTACGAGCAGTACTTC
>TRBJ2-7|-|TRBV11-1|-
CASSPEPTSGNEQYF
TGTGCCAGCAGCCCCGAACCCACTTCGGGGAACGAGCAGTACTTC
>TRBJ1-2|TRBD1|TRBV5-4|many
CASSSSWDRGNYGYTF
TGTGCCAGCAGCTCTTCCTGGGACAGGGGAAACTATGGCTACACCTTC
>TRBJ1-4|TRBD1|TRBV6-1|-
CASRAGTGGREKLFF
TGTGCCAGCAGGGCCGGGACAGGGGGCAGAGAAAAACTGTTTTTT
>TRBJ1-1|TRBD1|TRBV6-5|-
CASSYAQGVGNTEAFF
TGTGCCAGCAGTTATGCCCAGGGGGTCGGGAACACTGAAGCTTTCTTT
>TRBJ2-7|TRBD2|TRBV5-6|-
CASSLRVAGDYEQYF
TGTGCCAGCAGCCTCCGGGTAGCGGGGGACTACGAGCAGTACTTC
>TRBJ1-1|TRBD1|TRBV5-6|-
CASSLEWTRDRGRAEAFF
TGTGCCAGCAGCTTGGAATGGACTCGGGACAGGGGAAGAGCTGAAGCTTTCTTT
>TRBJ2-7|TRBD2|TRBV5-6|-
CASSLPSGGYEQYF
TGTGCCAGCAGCTTGCCCAGCGGGGGCTACGAGCAGTACTTC
>TRBJ2-7|TRBD1|TRBV19|-
CASSPRQGSSYEQYF
TGTGCCAGTAGTCCGAGACAGGGGAGCTCCTACGAGCAGTACTTC
>TRBJ2-3|TRBD1|TRBV4-2|few
CASSFGQDSTDTQYF
TGTGCCAGCAGCTTTGGACAGGACAGCACAGATACGCAGTATTTT
>TRBJ2-7|TRBD1|TRBV2|-
CASEGTGGSYEQYF
TGTGCCAGCGAAGGGACAGGGGGGAGCTACGAGCAGTACTTC
>TRBJ1-1|TRBD1|TRBV7-3|-
CASSPKGTGVNTEAFF
TGTGCCAGCAGCCCCAAAGGGACAGGGGTGAACACTGAAGCTTTCTTT
>TRBJ2-3|TRBD2|TRBV6-4|-
CASSEGAGADTQYF
TGTGCCAGCAGTGAGGGAGCGGGAGCCGATACGCAGTATTTT
>TRBJ1-2|TRBD1|TRBV4-3|-
CASSQDPGQDNYGYTF
TGCGCCAGCAGCCAAGACCCGGGACAGGACAACTATGGCTACACCTTC
>TRBJ1-5|TRBD1|TRBV9|-
CASSPGTGGMTETQHF
TGTGCCAGCAGCCCGGGGACAGGCGGTATGACTGAGACCCAGCATTTT
>TRBJ2-1|TRBD1|TRBV4-3|-
CASSQETGPNEQFF
TGCGCCAGCAGCCAAGAGACAGGGCCCAATGAGCAGTTCTTC
>TRBJ2-7|TRBD2|TRBV6-5|-
CASSSGSGAYEQYF
TGTGCCAGCAGTTCTGGAAGCGGGGCCTACGAGCAGTACTTC
>TRBJ2-3|TRBD2|TRBV4-3|-
CASSQDWSGGRTDTQYF
TGCGCCAGCAGCCAAGATTGGTCGGGAGGGCGCACAGATACGCAGTATTTT
>TRBJ1-5|-|TRBV5-1|few
CASSWEGIGDQPQHF
TGCGCCAGCAGCTGGGAGGGGATTGGGGATCAGCCCCAGCATTTT
>TRBJ1-2|TRBD1|TRBV5-1|-
CASSATGQGARGYTF
TGCGCCAGCAGCGCAACGGGACAGGGGGCGAGGGGCTACACCTTC
>TRBJ2-7|-|TRBV2|-
CAGSGQSYEQYF
TGTGCCGGGTCAGGACAATCCTACGAGCAGTACTTC
>TRBJ2-1|-|TRBV10-3|-
CATRIGGDEQFF
TGTGCCACCCGAATCGGGGGAGATGAGCAGTTCTTC
>TRBJ2-2|-|TRBV7-2|-
CASSPTVQSPPGELFF
TGTGCCAGCAGCCCGACAGTACAATCTCCCCCCGGGGAGCTGTTTTTT
>TRBJ1-2|-|TRBV29-1|-
CSVVWEEYGYTF
TGCAGCGTTGTCTGGGAGGAGTATGGCTACACCTTC
>TRBJ1-5|TRBD1|TRBV5-1|-
CASSPVAGGNQPQHF
TGCGCCAGCAGCCCGGTGGCAGGGGGAAATCAGCCCCAGCATTTT
>TRBJ2-5|TRBD2|TRBV7-3|-
CASGTGREGETQYF
TGTGCCAGCGGGACGGGGCGGGAGGGAGAGACCCAGTACTTC
>TRBJ2-5|-|TRBV5-1|-
CASSLGPGTQETQYF
TGCGCCAGCAGCCTGGGGCCCGGGACTCAAGAGACCCAGTACTTC
>TRBJ2-1|-|TRBV9|-
CASSTSKVAYNEQFF
TGTGCCAGCAGCACCAGTAAAGTGGCCTACAATGAGCAGTTCTTC
>TRBJ2-3|-|TRBV12-2|-
CASRLARDSNTDTQYF
TGTGCAAGTCGCTTAGCCCGGGACTCTAACACAGATACGCAGTATTTT
>TRBJ1-2|-|TRBV4-1|-
CASSQYGRPYGYTF
TGCGCCAGCAGCCAGTATGGGCGCCCCTATGGCTACACCTTC
>TRBJ1-5|-|TRBV19|-
CASSINGPWGGRTQPQHF
TGTGCCAGTAGTATAAACGGCCCCTGGGGGGGGAGGACTCAGCCCCAGCATTTT